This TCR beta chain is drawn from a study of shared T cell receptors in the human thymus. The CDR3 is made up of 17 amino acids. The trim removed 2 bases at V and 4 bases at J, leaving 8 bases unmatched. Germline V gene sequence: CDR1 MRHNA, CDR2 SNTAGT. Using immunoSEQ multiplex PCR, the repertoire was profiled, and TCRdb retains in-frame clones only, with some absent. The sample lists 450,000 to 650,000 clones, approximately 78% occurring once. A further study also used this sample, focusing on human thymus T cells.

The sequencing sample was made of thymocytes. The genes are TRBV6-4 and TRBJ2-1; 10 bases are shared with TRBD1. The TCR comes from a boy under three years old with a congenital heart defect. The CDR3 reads CASSDTMTGGWYNEQFF. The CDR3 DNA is TGTGCCAGCAGTGACACCATGACAGGGGGCTGGTACAATGAGCAGTTCTTC.